The 25 T cell receptor beta chains listed next were all sequenced from one sample in a study of T cells in Graves' hyperthyroidism and ophthalmopathy. The source material, RNA transcripts, was used to amplify TCR beta CDR3 regions. The TCR CDR3 was amplified in a first-round RT-PCR using the HTBI primer set. MiXCR, applied by TCRdb to the multiplex PCR reads, yields one record per CDR3 protein. The top ten clones hold around 11% of a sample with roughly 520,000 distinct CDR3 sequences, approximately 25% of them seen once. Specimen: blood. These receptors were taken from a woman aged 25 to 39 with Graves' ophthalmopathy.

This clonotype came up a few times. The chain has TRBV13 and TRBJ2-7, with D possibly TRBD2 on 5 matching bases. CDR1 is PRHDT and CDR2 is FYEKMQ in the germline V gene (reference sequence). CDR3 length: 15 residues. Trimming stripped 4 bases from V and 2 bases from J, with 15 bases between. The CDR3 reads CASSSLRGSPYEQYF. For the CDR3, the DNA is TGTGCCAGCAGCTCCCTTCGGGGTTCTCCCTACGAGCAGTACTTC.

This clonotype was recorded at least ten times. The rearrangement uses TRBV5-6 and TRBJ2-2, with TRBD1 identical over 8 bases. The CDR3 spans 16 residues. Germline loops: CDR1 SGHDT, CDR2 YYEEEE. The V gene end was trimmed by 3 bases and the J gene end by 3 bases; junction bases not matched to a gene: 7. Here the CDR3 DNA reads TGTGCCAGCAGCTGGCGCTCAGGGGGCCACACCGGGGAGCTGTTTTTT. Residues: CASSWRSGGHTGELFF.

This clonotype was counted at least ten times. This chain uses TRBV11-2 with TRBJ2-7; D gene unclear. Germline V lookup: CDR1 SGHAT, CDR2 FQNNGV. The V end lost 3 bases, the J end lost 7 bases, and 7 bases lay between the germline ends. The CDR3 covers 11 residues. The CDR3 DNA follows: TGTGCCAGCAGCTTTATGGATGAGCAGTACTTC. Protein product: CASSFMDEQYF. Full variable domain (rest looked up from reference TRBV11-2 and TRBJ2-7): EAGVAQSPRYKIIEKRQSVAFWCNPISGHATLYWYQQILGQGPKLLIQFQNNGVVDDSQLPKDRFSAERLKGVDSTLKIQPAKLEDSAVYLCASSFMDEQYFGPGTRLTVT.

This rearrangement joins TRBV5-5 to TRBJ2-3, with D perhaps TRBD1 (6 bases). CDR1 and CDR2 from the germline V gene are SGHKS and YYEKEE (reference sequence). V lost 0 bases to trimming and J lost 1 base, with 6 bases between them. CDR3 size: 14 residues. Written as DNA, the CDR3 is TGTGCCAGCAGCTTGGAGGGGGGCACAGATACGCAGTATTTT. This gives the protein CASSLEGGTDTQYF.

Points on this clonotype: This may stem from a read error, because a much larger clone lies one nucleotide away. The chain recombines TRBV28 with TRBJ1-6, with D possibly being TRBD1 (5 bases). CDR1 is MDHEN and CDR2 is SYDVKM in the germline V gene. The CDR3 totals 15 residues. Deletions cut 0 bases from V and 3 bases from J, with 6 bases between. This chain's CDR3 is CASSLWTVYNSPLHF. The CDR3, as DNA: TGTGCCAGCAGTTTATGGACAGTCTATAATTCACCCCTCCACTTT.

This sequence joins TRBV6-5 and TRBJ1-2; D uncertain. CDR1 and CDR2 from the germline V gene are MNHEY and SVGAGI. The CDR3 covers 14 residues. V shed 0 bases and J shed 4 bases, with 9 bases lying between them. The CDR3 spells CASSYSRTGYGYTF. The DNA of the CDR3 is TGTGCCAGCAGTTACTCCAGGACGGGCTATGGCTACACCTTC.

This clonotype has ten or more counts. The chain links TRBV18 to TRBJ1-1; TRBD1 aligns across 7 bases. V shed 8 bases, J shed 3 bases, and the junction held 6 bases outside the gene matches. In germline, CDR1 is KGHSH, CDR2 LQKENI. The CDR3 contains 13 residues. In DNA form, the CDR3 reads TGTGCCAGCCTACAGGGGAGGGACACTGAAGCTTTCTTT. Its protein is CASLQGRDTEAFF. The complete variable domain, with remaining parts taken from reference TRBV18 and TRBJ1-1, reads NAGVMQNPRHLVRRRGQEARLRCSPMKGHSHVYWYRQLPEEGLKFMVYLQKENIIDESGMPKERFSAEFPKEGPSILRIQQVVRGDSAAYFCASLQGRDTEAFFGQGTRLTVV.

In regard to this clonotype: The junction does not match germline at one end; this may be a read error. CDR3 in amino acids: CASSSPGGVTGELSF. CDR3 DNA sequence: TGTGCCAGTAGTAGTCCCGGGGGCGTGACCGGGGAGCTGTCTTTT. J is TRBJ2-2 and V is TRBV19, with D perhaps TRBD1 or TRBD2 (6 bases each). There are 15 residues in the CDR3. CDR1 LNHDA and CDR2 SQIVND come from the germline V gene (reference sequence). The whole variable domain, filled in from reference TRBV19 and TRBJ2-2, reads DGGITQSPKYLFRKEGQNVTLSCEQNLNHDAMYWYRQDPGQGLRLIYYSQIVNDFQKGDIAEGYSVSREKKESFPLTVTSAQKNPTAFYLCASSSPGGVTGELSFGEGSRLTVL.

This clonotype was detected many times. This sequence joins TRBV5-1 and TRBJ1-2; D call uncertain. The germline V gene encodes CDR1 SGHRS and CDR2 YFSETQ. Trimming cost V 1 base and J 2 bases, with 18 bases left between them. This CDR3 spans 17 amino acids. DNA of the CDR3: TGCGCCAGCAGCTTGAATGGGGTGGCAGTACCCAACTATGGCTACACCTTC. Its translation: CASSLNGVAVPNYGYTF.

Concerning this clonotype itself: A junction end diverges from the germline sequence, so it may reflect a read error. The rearrangement joins TRBV29-1 to TRBJ2-2; tentative D call: TRBD2 (7 bases). This CDR3 contains 12 residues. CDR1 is SQVTM, CDR2 ANQGSEA, per germline. This CDR3 reads CSARGGPGELCF. Written as DNA, the CDR3 is TGCAGCGCGAGGGGGGGCCCCGGGGAGCTGTGTTTT.

The rearrangement joins TRBV30 to TRBJ1-5, with TRBD1 matching over 10 bases. The germline V gene encodes CDR1 GTSNPN and CDR2 SVGIG (reference sequence). With 3 bases clipped from V and 9 bases from J, the junction kept 8 bases outside the gene matches. CDR3 length: 14 amino acids. The CDR3 DNA reads TGTGCCTGGAGCCTGGGGACAGGGGAAGGGCCCCAGCATTTT. It is translated as CAWSLGTGEGPQHF. Looking up the rest from reference TRBV30 and TRBJ1-5 gives the full variable domain: SQTIHQWPATLVQPVGSPLSLECTVEGTSNPNLYWYRQAAGRGLQLLFYSVGIGQISSEVPQNLSASRPQDRQFILSSKKLLLSDSGFYLCAWSLGTGEGPQHFGDGTRLSIL.

This clonotype occurred many times. This chain joins TRBV12-3 or TRBV12-4 and TRBJ1-2; 7 bases are a match to TRBD1. This CDR3 spans 15 amino acids. J was trimmed by 1 base and V by 2 bases; bases with no gene match: 4. The CDR3 nucleotides read TGTGCCAGCAGTTTACCGGGACAGCTTAACTATGGCTACACCTTC. Protein sequence: CASSLPGQLNYGYTF.

This clonotype appeared a few times. The CDR3 DNA reads as TGCAGTGCTAGACCCCCCGCCGGGGCACCGGGTTCGAACACTGAAGCTTTCTTT. Protein: CSARPPAGAPGSNTEAFF. The chain carries TRBV20-1 and TRBJ1-1, with D perhaps matching TRBD1 (5 bases). The V end lost 2 bases, the J end lost 1 base, and 23 bases lay between the germline ends. The CDR3 loop spans 18 amino acids. Germline CDR1 is DFQATT and CDR2 is SNEGSKA (reference sequence).

V usage is TRBV28 and J usage is TRBJ1-2; 9 bases match TRBD1. Germline loops: CDR1 MDHEN, CDR2 SYDVKM. The CDR3 is 14 residues long. The V and J ends lost 4 bases and 7 bases, in that order; junction bases with no gene match: 7. For the CDR3, the DNA is TGTGCCAGCAGTTCCACCGGGACAGGGCCTGGCTACACCTTC. Protein sequence: CASSSTGTGPGYTF.

This clonotype was observed at least ten times. The chain is built from TRBV6-1 and TRBJ1-2; 7 nucleotides align to TRBD1. Germline values: CDR1 MNHNS, CDR2 SASEGT. This CDR3 spans 13 amino acids. J gave up 8 bases and V 5 bases, and 8 bases lay outside the gene matches. The CDR3 here is CASSPSGGSGYTF. Written as DNA, the CDR3 is TGTGCCAGCAGTCCCTCAGGGGGATCAGGCTACACCTTC.

This clonotype was seen repeatedly, ten times or more. This rearrangement joins TRBV3-1 to TRBJ1-3; D unclear. V shed 5 bases and J shed 3 bases, with 5 bases lying between them. Germline values: CDR1 LGHDT, CDR2 YNNKEL (reference sequence). The CDR3 sequence is 12 residues long. CDR3 DNA sequence: TGTGCCAGCAGCACCCGTGGAAACACCATATATTTT. It codes for CASSTRGNTIYF.

This clonotype appeared many times. The chain employs TRBV15 and TRBJ1-1; tentative D call: TRBD1 (5 bases). Germline V gene sequence: CDR1 LNHNV, CDR2 YYDKDF (reference sequence). V shed 0 bases and J shed 8 bases, with 7 bases lying between them. The CDR3 runs to 12 residues. Written as DNA, the CDR3 is TGTGCCACCAGCAGAGATCAGGGAGAAGCTTTCTTT. Its protein is CATSRDQGEAFF.

This clonotype showed up many times. The chain is built from TRBV20-1 and TRBJ2-2; D not certain. The V end was cut by 3 bases, the J end by 0 bases, with 14 bases between. Germline V CDR1 and CDR2: DFQATT, SNEGSKA (reference sequence). The CDR3 is made up of 16 amino acids. In DNA, the CDR3 is TGCAGTGCTAGGTTCCCACTAACCACGAACACCGGGGAGCTGTTTTTT. This encodes CSARFPLTTNTGELFF.

The chain has TRBV6-1 and TRBJ2-1; the D call may be TRBD1 or TRBD2 (5 bases each). Germline CDR1 reads MNHNS; CDR2 reads SASEGT. The V end was cut by 2 bases, the J end by 4 bases, with 12 bases between. The CDR3 totals 15 residues. The DNA of the CDR3 is TGTGCCAGCAGTGAAACGATGGGACGGTACAATGAGCAGTTCTTC. Amino acid sequence: CASSETMGRYNEQFF.

The chain is built from TRBV28 and TRBJ1-1; D unclear. V shed 2 bases and J shed 12 bases, with 13 bases lying between them. Germline values: CDR1 MDHEN, CDR2 SYDVKM. The CDR3 is 12 amino acids. CDR3 nucleotides: TGTGCCAGCAGTTTAAGGAGGGAGATCCCTTTCTTT. The encoded protein is CASSLRREIPFF.

The genes are TRBV28 and TRBJ1-6; the D is unclear. There are 16 residues in the CDR3. Deletions cut 2 bases from V and 4 bases from J, with 12 bases between. Germline assignment: CDR1 MDHEN and CDR2 SYDVKM. The CDR3 DNA sequence: TGTGCCAGCAGTTTAGGAGGATCCGAGTATAATTCACCCCTCCACTTT. It encodes CASSLGGSEYNSPLHF.

This chain connects TRBV2 to TRBJ2-5; tentative D call: TRBD1 (5 bases). The CDR3 runs 14 residues. Germline CDR1 reads SNHLY; CDR2 reads FYNNEI. The V end lost 0 bases, the J end lost 2 bases, and 7 bases lay between the germline ends. The CDR3 DNA reads TGTGCCAGCAGTGAAGCCGACAGTCAAGAGACCCAGTACTTC. It codes for CASSEADSQETQYF. Looking up the rest from reference TRBV2 and TRBJ2-5 gives the full variable domain: EPEVTQTPSHQVTQMGQEVILRCVPISNHLYFYWYRQILGQKVEFLVSFYNNEISEKSEIFDDQFSVERPDGSNFTLKIRSTKLEDSAMYFCASSEADSQETQYFGPGTRLLVL.

This clonotype was counted a few times. The CDR3 protein is CASSFQPSSGELFF. CDR3 bases: TGTGCCAGCAGTTTCCAGCCCAGCTCCGGGGAGCTGTTTTTT. The chain couples TRBV27 to TRBJ2-2; no reliable D call. The CDR3 length is 14 residues. With 3 bases removed from V and 6 bases from J, the gap between germline ends came to 11 bases. Germline V CDR1 and CDR2: MNHEY, SMNVEV (reference sequence).

This clonotype was found many times. The genes are TRBV12-3 or TRBV12-4 and TRBJ2-5, with 8 bases fitting TRBD1. Trimming cost V 2 bases and J 4 bases; bases outside gene matches: 3. This CDR3 contains 14 residues. CDR3 DNA sequence: TGTGCCAGCAGTTTACGAGACAGGGGAGAGACCCAGTACTTC. Translated: CASSLRDRGETQYF.

As to this clonotype: Given the absence of the conserved phenylalanine or tryptophan at the CDR3 end, a read error is likely. The chain joins TRBV30 to TRBJ1-2; 7 bases are a match to TRBD1. There are 16 residues in the CDR3. Germline V gene sequence: CDR1 GTSNPN, CDR2 SVGIG (reference sequence). Trimming took 3 bases from V and 0 from J; bases not matched to a gene: 10. The CDR3 loop reads CAWSQGDTLTNYGYTL. CDR3 DNA: TGTGCCTGGAGCCAGGGGGACACCCTTACTAACTATGGCTACACCCTC.